This TCR beta chain is from a study of blood T cell repertoires in COVID-19. Sequencing used immunoSEQ multiplex PCR; TCRdb keeps in-frame clones, though not all of them. The data show over 150,000 clones, 85% seen once. The TCR was taken from a woman older than 75 with COVID-19, enrolled during active disease. Sequencing was carried out using peripheral blood.

The CDR3 DNA sequence: TGTGCCAGCACCTCAGGGAGGGTCGGGTATCAGCCCCAGCATTTT. Translation gives CASTSGRVGYQPQHF. The rearrangement links TRBV28 to TRBJ1-5; possible D gene TRBD1, 5 bases. This CDR3 region has 15 residues. V dropped 7 bases and J dropped 5 bases, with 18 bases sitting between them. Germline CDR1 and CDR2: MDHEN and SYDVKM. The complete variable domain, with remaining parts taken from reference TRBV28 and TRBJ1-5, reads DVKVTQSSRYLVKRTGEKVFLECVQDMDHENMFWYRQDPGLGLRLIYFSYDVKMKEKGDIPEGYSVSREKKERFSLILESASTNQTSMYLCASTSGRVGYQPQHFGDGTRLSIL.